Each of the 18 T cell receptor beta chains below was sequenced from the same sample in a study of low-dose radiotherapy and immunotherapy resistance in tumors. Alpha and beta chains were covered, as first-strand cDNA relied on TRAV- and TRBV-specific primers. A constant-region primer paired with the V-primer adapter amplified TCRs over approximately 18 PCR cycles. One entry per CDR3 protein results from TCRdb running MiXCR on the reads. The sample yields more than 9,500 distinct CDR3 sequences, about 41% seen once. The receptors stem from a human donor with advanced metastatic prostate, ovarian, gallbladder or colorectal cancer (not recorded which). This table probably holds off-target reads from a library built for another chain.

V and J are TRBV2 and TRBJ1-1; D perhaps matches TRBD1 (6 bases). Germline V gives CDR1 SNHLY, CDR2 FYNNEI. The CDR3 covers 15 residues. Trimming shortened V by 6 bases and J by 0 bases, and 14 bases separated the two germline ends. The CDR3 nucleotides read TGTGCCAGCAGCGCTTCGGGACAACTGAACACTGAAGCTTTCTTT. Its protein is CASSASGQLNTEAFF.

The chain combines TRBV4-1 with TRBJ1-6, with D hard to call. Trimming took 0 bases from V and 0 from J, leaving 6 bases between them. Germline V gives CDR1 MGHRA, CDR2 YSYEKL. The CDR3 spans 16 residues. CDR3 DNA sequence: TGCGCCAGCAGCCAAGACACCAGCTCCTATAATTCACCCCTCCACTTT. Its translation: CASSQDTSSYNSPLHF.

Points on this clonotype: A read error is possible here, since a much larger clone lies one base away. The chain links TRBV5-5 to TRBJ2-7; 9 bases map to TRBD1. CDR1 is SGHKS and CDR2 is YYEKEE in the germline V gene (reference sequence). CDR3 length: 15 residues. The CDR3 spells CVSSLVGQGSYEQYF. DNA of the CDR3: TGTGTCAGCAGCTTGGTGGGACAGGGTTCGTACGAGCAGTACTTC.

The V call is TRBV2, the J call TRBJ2-1; D gene uncertain. Germline CDR1 reads SNHLY; CDR2 reads FYNNEI. The CDR3 has 12 residues. The ends were cut back, 6 bases at V and 6 bases at J, with 9 bases in the middle. CDR3 sequence: CASRAESNEQFF. CDR3 bases: TGTGCCAGCAGGGCTGAAAGCAATGAGCAGTTCTTC.

The chain uses TRBV5-1 and TRBJ2-5, with unresolved D. Trimming removed 3 bases from V and 5 bases from J, with 14 bases in between. Per germline, CDR1 SGHRS and CDR2 YFSETQ. The CDR3 consists of 14 residues. The CDR3 sequence is CASSYLDGWETQYF. The CDR3 nucleotides are TGCGCCAGCAGCTACCTGGATGGGTGGGAGACCCAGTACTTC.

This chain links TRBV11-2 with TRBJ2-2; D might be TRBD2 (5 bases). The CDR3 length is 15 residues. Germline V lookup: CDR1 SGHAT, CDR2 FQNNGV. Trimming left V 5 bases short and J 4 bases short, with 14 bases between. This chain's CDR3 is CASSRDGRGTGELFF. CDR3 DNA sequence: TGTGCCAGCAGCCGTGATGGGAGAGGCACCGGGGAGCTGTTTTTT.

The chain couples TRBV6-6 to TRBJ1-4; D unclear. Germline CDR1 MNHNY, CDR2 SVGAGI (reference sequence). The CDR3 has 15 residues. V was pared by 7 bases and J by 0 bases, with 12 bases between. The DNA for the CDR3 is TGTGCCAGCATTTCAAGTGGAGCAACTAATGAAAAACTGTTTTTT. Protein: CASISSGATNEKLFF.

The chain has TRBV23-1 and TRBJ1-5; TRBD1 aligns across 7 bases. TRBV23-1 is marked as an open reading frame, function uncertain. The CDR3 sequence is 14 residues long. The V segment lost 4 bases and the J segment 4 bases; nucleotides outside the gene matches: 4. CDR3 loop: CASSRATGNQPQHF. The DNA for the CDR3 is TGCGCCAGCAGTCGGGCGACAGGGAATCAGCCCCAGCATTTT.

This clonotype is a singleton in its sample. The chain joins TRBV15 to TRBJ1-5; possible D gene TRBD1, 5 bases. Trimming shortened V by 0 bases and J by 2 bases, and 8 bases separated the two germline ends. Looked up from germline, CDR1 is LNHNV and CDR2 is YYDKDF (reference sequence). There are 15 residues in the CDR3. CDR3 residues: CATSRDIGGNQPQHF. In DNA form, the CDR3 reads TGTGCCACCAGCAGAGATATAGGGGGCAATCAGCCCCAGCATTTT.

V gene TRBV3-1 combines with J gene TRBJ2-1, with a tentative D call TRBD2 (5 bases). Trimming left V 1 base short and J 10 bases short, with 11 bases between. CDR3 size: 13 residues. Germline CDR1 reads LGHDT; CDR2 reads YNNKEL (reference sequence). The chain's CDR3 is CASSQGESDEQFF. The CDR3 nucleotides are TGTGCCAGCAGCCAAGGGGAGTCAGACGAGCAGTTCTTC.

The chain has TRBV2 and TRBJ2-4, with D possibly TRBD1 on 5 matching bases. The CDR3 covers 15 residues. Germline CDR1 SNHLY, CDR2 FYNNEI. V was trimmed by 4 bases and J by 1 base, leaving 11 bases between them. The CDR3 reads CASSGGSMAKNIQYF. CDR3 DNA sequence: TGTGCCAGCAGTGGGGGCAGTATGGCCAAAAACATTCAGTACTTC. Supplemented by reference TRBV2 and TRBJ2-4, the full variable domain reads EPEVTQTPSHQVTQMGQEVILRCVPISNHLYFYWYRQILGQKVEFLVSFYNNEISEKSEIFDDQFSVERPDGSNFTLKIRSTKLEDSAMYFCASSGGSMAKNIQYFGAGTRLSVL.

This clonotype ranks as medium-sized. The chain recombines TRBV6-1 with TRBJ1-5; no firm D call. The V end was cut by 1 base, the J end by 6 bases, with 7 bases between. The CDR3 contains 13 residues. Germline V CDR1 and CDR2: MNHNS, SASEGT. CDR3 nucleotide sequence: TGTGCCAGCAGTGAAGGGGAGGGTCAGCCCCAGCATTTT. This codes for CASSEGEGQPQHF.

In this sample, this clonotype turned up a few times. The chain has TRBV29-1 and TRBJ2-7; D not resolved. Germline V CDR1 and CDR2: SQVTM, ANQGSEA. The V gene lost 3 bases and the J gene lost 3 bases, with 6 bases spanning the gap. The CDR3 sequence is 11 residues long. In DNA, the CDR3 is TGCAGCGTTGAGGTCAGCTACGAGCAGTACTTC. This encodes CSVEVSYEQYF.

V and J are TRBV5-1 and TRBJ1-4; D perhaps matches TRBD1 (5 bases). This CDR3 contains 15 residues. Germline V gene sequence: CDR1 SGHRS, CDR2 YFSETQ. Trimming took off 3 bases at V and 6 bases at J, with 15 bases between the two ends. This CDR3 is CASSSYPGLYEKLFF. The CDR3 coding sequence is TGCGCCAGCAGCTCCTACCCGGGACTGTATGAAAAACTGTTTTTT.

This clonotype was detected only a few times. J is TRBJ2-5 and V is TRBV5-4; D not certain. The CDR3 runs 15 residues. V was clipped by 0 bases and J by 5 bases, with 14 bases between them. CDR1 SGHNT and CDR2 YYREEE come from the germline V gene (reference sequence). For the CDR3, the DNA is TGTGCCAGCAGCTTGGCGGGTAGGCTAGATGAGACCCAGTACTTC. Translation gives CASSLAGRLDETQYF. Supplemented by reference TRBV5-4 and TRBJ2-5, the full variable domain reads ETGVTQSPTHLIKTRGQQVTLRCSSQSGHNTVSWYQQALGQGPQFIFQYYREEENGRGNFPPRFSGLQFPNYSSELNVNALELDDSALYLCASSLAGRLDETQYFGPGTRLLVL.

V gene TRBV5-1 combines with J gene TRBJ2-7; D gene unclear. This CDR3 comprises 12 residues. Per the germline V gene, CDR1 is SGHRS and CDR2 is YFSETQ. The V end lost 5 bases, the J end lost 11 bases, and 17 bases lay between the germline ends. CDR3 region: CASSSEPVFKYF. The CDR3, as DNA: TGCGCCAGCAGTTCTGAGCCGGTATTTAAGTACTTC.

The V gene is TRBV12-3 or TRBV12-4, the J gene TRBJ1-3; no clear D gene. The germline V and J ends were trimmed by 2 bases and 8 bases, with 10 bases remaining between them. This CDR3 is 13 amino acids long. This CDR3 reads CASSLLVWDTIYF. CDR3 sequence (DNA): TGTGCCAGCAGTTTATTGGTTTGGGACACCATATATTTT.

The rearrangement joins TRBV27 to TRBJ2-1, with D unresolved. The CDR3 is made up of 14 amino acids. Germline V gene data show CDR1 as MNHEY and CDR2 as SMNVEV (reference sequence). Trimming left V 5 bases short and J 11 bases short, with 19 bases between. The CDR3 sequence is CASSPPRAPWKQFF. The CDR3 nucleotides read TGTGCCAGCAGTCCTCCCCGGGCCCCTTGGAAGCAGTTCTTC.